Following are 22 T cell receptor beta chains from one sample sequenced in a study of early T cells in non-severe SARS-CoV-2 infection. TCRdb re-analysed the 5' RACE reads in MiXCR, keeping a single row per CDR3 protein. Among 50,000 to 60,000 distinct CDR3 sequences listed, about 9.4% were seen once. Sequencing was performed on whole blood. The receptors were sampled from an adult who was a healthcare worker with PCR-confirmed SARS-CoV-2 infection or an uninfected control (not recorded which).

This clonotype was counted at least ten times. This chain connects TRBV5-4 to TRBJ2-7; D is possibly TRBD1 or TRBD2 (5 bases each). CDR1 SGHNT and CDR2 YYREEE come from the germline V gene (reference sequence). This CDR3 is built from 13 residues. Trimming left V 3 bases short and J 2 bases short, with 9 bases between. In DNA, the CDR3 is TGTGCCAGCAGCTGGGACGGACCCTACGAGCAGTACTTC. This sequence encodes CASSWDGPYEQYF. The full variable domain, its missing parts supplied by reference TRBV5-4 and TRBJ2-7, is ETGVTQSPTHLIKTRGQQVTLRCSSQSGHNTVSWYQQALGQGPQFIFQYYREEENGRGNFPPRFSGLQFPNYSSELNVNALELDDSALYLCASSWDGPYEQYFGPGTRLTVT.

The chain couples TRBV29-1 to TRBJ2-4, with D perhaps TRBD1 (6 bases). Looked up from germline, CDR1 is SQVTM and CDR2 is ANQGSEA. The V end lost 2 bases, the J end lost 6 bases, and 8 bases lay between the germline ends. The CDR3 is 12 amino acids. Written as DNA, the CDR3 is TGCAGCGTTGAACTAGGGGGAAACATTCAGTACTTC. It translates to CSVELGGNIQYF.

This chain joins TRBV4-2 and TRBJ2-3, with unresolved D. CDR1 LGHNA and CDR2 YNFKEQ come from the germline V gene. The CDR3 totals 16 residues. Trimming pared 0 bases from V and 0 bases from J, leaving 10 bases between. The DNA for the CDR3 is TGTGCCAGCAGCCAAGAGGGTACGTGGAGCACAGATACGCAGTATTTT. Translation: CASSQEGTWSTDTQYF.

This clonotype was picked up many times. This sequence joins TRBV6-2 or TRBV6-3 and TRBJ2-7; tentatively, D is TRBD1 or TRBD2 (6 bases each). This CDR3 is 12 amino acids long. V lost 6 bases, J lost 3 bases, and 9 bases lay in between. The germline CDR1 and CDR2 sequences are MNHEY and SVGEGT. CDR3 nucleotide sequence: TGTGCCAGCAGGCGGGACAACTACGAGCAGTACTTC. Its protein is CASRRDNYEQYF.

This clonotype was detected many times. The chain uses TRBV20-1 and TRBJ2-7; 9 bases align to TRBD2. CDR3 length: 16 residues. Germline-derived CDR1 and CDR2 are DFQATT and SNEGSKA (reference sequence). The V gene end was trimmed by 1 base and the J gene end by 7 bases; junction bases not matched to a gene: 14. The CDR3, as DNA: TGCAGTGCTAGAGCGAGAGGGCGGGAGGGCCTGAGGGAGCAGTACTTC. Translated: CSARARGREGLREQYF.

This clonotype showed up many times. Germline is not matched at one junction end, which may reflect a read error. V is TRBV7-9 and J is TRBJ2-3; D not certain. Germline V CDR1 and CDR2: SEHNR, FQNEAQ (reference sequence). The CDR3 totals 12 residues. The CDR3 DNA is TGCGCCAGCAGCTTGGGCACAGATACGCAGTATTTT. Amino acid sequence: CASSLGTDTQYF.

In its sample, this clonotype was seen a few times. This CDR3 reads CASRRDTTNSPLHF. The CDR3 DNA follows: TGCGCCAGCAGACGGGACACCACCAATTCACCCCTCCACTTT. The rearrangement uses TRBV5-1 and TRBJ1-6; possibly TRBD1 for D (6 bases). The CDR3 loop spans 14 amino acids. Trimming cost V 5 bases and J 7 bases, with 13 bases left between them. In germline, CDR1 is SGHRS, CDR2 YFSETQ.

This clonotype was found a few times. The rearrangement links TRBV18 to TRBJ1-2; D may be TRBD1 (5 bases). CDR3 length: 14 residues. With 2 bases removed from V and 3 bases from J, the gap between germline ends came to 10 bases. Germline CDR1 KGHSH, CDR2 LQKENI. CDR3 in amino acids: CASSPSGQDYGYTF. The CDR3 DNA is TGTGCCAGCTCACCATCGGGGCAGGACTATGGCTACACCTTC.

The J gene is TRBJ2-7, the V gene TRBV6-2 or TRBV6-3; D is perhaps TRBD1 (5 bases). This CDR3 comprises 13 residues. Germline assignment: CDR1 MNHEY and CDR2 SVGEGT. V gave up 8 bases and J gave up 3 bases, with 14 bases separating them. The CDR3 region is CASGPQVSYEQYF. The CDR3 DNA sequence: TGTGCCAGCGGACCACAGGTCAGCTACGAGCAGTACTTC.

V usage is TRBV29-1 and J usage is TRBJ2-3; D call uncertain. CDR3 length: 10 residues. V shed 4 bases and J shed 4 bases, with 3 bases lying between them. Germline CDR1 is SQVTM and CDR2 is ANQGSEA. The CDR3 loop reads CSVGSDTQYF. As DNA, the CDR3 is TGCAGCGTTGGCTCAGATACGCAGTATTTT.

The chain carries TRBV5-6 and TRBJ1-4; D might be TRBD1 (5 bases). Germline CDR1 reads SGHDT; CDR2 reads YYEEEE. V lost 0 bases to trimming and J lost 4 bases, with 13 bases between them. The CDR3 spans 16 residues. CDR3 region: CASSLAYGTHNEKLFF. The CDR3 DNA sequence: TGTGCCAGCAGCTTGGCCTATGGGACCCATAATGAAAAACTGTTTTTT.

In its sample, this clonotype was seen many times. J is TRBJ2-7 and V is TRBV27; a weak D match, TRBD2 (5 bases). This CDR3 spans 12 amino acids. Germline-derived CDR1 and CDR2 are MNHEY and SMNVEV (reference sequence). Between the trimmed V and J ends, which lost 5 bases and 3 bases, there was a span of 8 bases. CDR3 loop: CASSPGGYEQYF. The DNA of the CDR3 is TGTGCCAGCAGTCCCGGAGGCTACGAGCAGTACTTC.

This clonotype was observed many times. The V gene is TRBV6-2 or TRBV6-3, the J gene TRBJ1-4; D gene uncertain. The V gene's germline CDR1 is MNHEY and CDR2 SVGEGT. The germline V and J ends were trimmed by 5 bases and 10 bases, with 14 bases remaining between them. This CDR3 spans 13 amino acids. The CDR3 DNA reads as TGTGCCAGCAGTGAGGTCGCCGCGGGAAAACTGTTTTTT. It encodes CASSEVAAGKLFF.

This clonotype was seen repeatedly, ten times or more. The chain uses TRBV9 and TRBJ1-1; tentatively, D is TRBD1 (6 bases). V was clipped by 0 bases and J by 5 bases, with 14 bases between them. The CDR3 has 15 amino acids. CDR1 is SGDLS, CDR2 YYNGEE, per germline. The CDR3 sequence is CASSVVVGGSTEAFF. Written as DNA, the CDR3 is TGTGCCAGCAGCGTAGTGGTTGGGGGCAGTACTGAAGCTTTCTTT.

This clonotype was detected ten times or more. The genes are TRBV27 and TRBJ2-3; TRBD1 matches 7 bases. From germline, CDR1 is MNHEY and CDR2 SMNVEV (reference sequence). This CDR3 region has 15 residues. Germline trimming cut 7 bases from V and 2 bases from J; bases unmatched to any gene: 9. This CDR3 reads CASTRGISLTDTQYF. Here the CDR3 DNA reads TGTGCCAGCACCAGGGGGATCTCCCTCACAGATACGCAGTATTTT.

This clonotype was seen only a few times. Lacking the conserved final phenylalanine or tryptophan, this CDR3 likely reflects a read error. The chain recombines TRBV28 with TRBJ2-1; possibly TRBD1 for D (5 bases). CDR1 is MDHEN, CDR2 SYDVKM, per germline. V gave up 3 bases and J gave up 12 bases, with 21 bases separating them. The CDR3 is made up of 15 amino acids. The CDR3 DNA reads TGTGCCAGCAGTTTGGGTTCTGGGGCCCCCCCCGTGCAGTTCCTC. Translation gives CASSLGSGAPPVQFL.

This clonotype was found many times. V usage is TRBV11-3 and J usage is TRBJ2-3; 10 bases match TRBD2. This CDR3 has 16 amino acids. The J segment lost 3 bases and the V segment lost 5 bases, leaving 8 bases of the junction unmatched. CDR1 and CDR2 from the germline V gene are SGHNT and YENEEA. CDR3 bases: TGTGCCAGCAGCGCCCAAGCGGGAGGGGGTACAGATACGCAGTATTTT. Its translation is CASSAQAGGGTDTQYF.

In its sample, this clonotype was seen many times. The chain has TRBV25-1 and TRBJ1-4; 12 bases are shared with TRBD1. In germline, CDR1 is MGHDK, CDR2 SYGVNS. The CDR3 length is 15 residues. V shed 4 bases, J shed 6 bases, and the junction held 3 bases outside the gene matches. The CDR3 region has the DNA TGTGCCAGCAGTGGCGGGACAGGGGGCTATGAAAAACTGTTTTTT. This codes for CASSGGTGGYEKLFF.

Written as DNA, the CDR3 is TGTGCCAGCAGCCGTATCAGGAACACTGAAGCTTTCTTT. As protein: CASSRIRNTEAFF. The chain carries TRBV5-6 and TRBJ1-1, with no clear D. The germline CDR1 and CDR2 sequences are SGHDT and YYEEEE. Trimming left V 4 bases short and J 1 base short, with 8 bases between. The CDR3 is 13 residues long.

This clonotype came up many times. The rearrangement joins TRBV5-1 to TRBJ2-1; D is perhaps TRBD1 (6 bases). This CDR3 is 15 amino acids long. Germline values: CDR1 SGHRS, CDR2 YFSETQ. V shed 0 bases and J shed 7 bases, with 14 bases lying between them. The CDR3 region is CASSLAGAGANEQFF. DNA for the CDR3: TGCGCCAGCAGCTTGGCAGGGGCAGGGGCAAATGAGCAGTTCTTC.

This clonotype was seen at least ten times. The rearrangement uses TRBV5-1 and TRBJ2-1; 7 nucleotides agree with TRBD2. CDR3 length: 14 amino acids. V shed 2 bases, J shed 13 bases, and the junction held 12 bases outside the gene matches. Germline V gene sequence: CDR1 SGHRS, CDR2 YFSETQ. CDR3 in DNA: TGCGCCAGCAGCTTTGAAGATTCCGGGACTAAACAGTTCTTC. This sequence encodes CASSFEDSGTKQFF.

The rearrangement links TRBV4-3 to TRBJ2-3; 10 nucleotides align to TRBD2. CDR1 is LGHNA and CDR2 is YSLEER in the germline V gene. This CDR3 region has 19 residues. After removal of 2 bases from V and 0 bases from J, the junction contained 11 bases not matched to a gene. The CDR3 reads CASSQPPRTSGASTDTQYF. CDR3 in DNA: TGCGCCAGCAGCCAACCACCGCGGACTAGCGGAGCTAGCACAGATACGCAGTATTTT.